These 18 T cell receptor beta chains were all obtained from the same sample, sequenced in a study of regulatory T cells in long-lasting Graves disease. The TCR beta library used iRepertoire HTBI primers with Arm-PCR amplification of CDR3. TCRdb reprocessed the multiplex PCR reads via MiXCR and lists one record per CDR3 protein. The sample shows hundreds of thousands of distinct CDR3 sequences, about a sixth of them seen only once. The time point denotes: newly diagnosed GD, antithyroid drugs for less than 3 months. From PBMCs, RNA was extracted and then used to make the TCR library. The source material was peripheral blood mononuclear cells (PBMCs), sampled at new diagnosis, from a patient treated with antithyroid drugs. These receptors were obtained from a female donor with Graves disease.

This clonotype was seen many times. The CDR3 reads CASGLGTYNEQFF. The CDR3, as DNA: TGTGCTAGTGGCCTTGGGACCTACAATGAGCAGTTCTTC. The chain joins TRBV12-5 to TRBJ2-1; the D is unclear. The CDR3 consists of 13 residues. CDR1 is LGHNT, CDR2 FRNRAP, per germline. Trimming removed 6 bases from V and 2 bases from J, with 8 bases in between.

The V call is TRBV27, the J call TRBJ2-3, with D possibly TRBD2 on 6 matching bases. Germline CDR1 reads MNHEY; CDR2 reads SMNVEV (reference sequence). There are 13 residues in the CDR3. V was trimmed by 2 bases and J by 14 bases, leaving 17 bases between them. The CDR3 protein is CASSLIKGKGGYF. The CDR3 nucleotides read TGTGCCAGCAGTTTAATTAAGGGGAAGGGAGGGTATTTT.

This clonotype was counted a few times. This chain uses TRBV4-1 with TRBJ2-5; 7 positions match TRBD1. CDR1 is MGHRA and CDR2 is YSYEKL in the germline V gene. The CDR3 extends over 15 amino acids. V gave up 3 bases and J gave up 5 bases; unmatched junction bases: 9. The CDR3 region is CASSHRQGSDETQYF. Written as DNA, the CDR3 is TGCGCCAGCAGCCACAGACAGGGATCGGATGAGACCCAGTACTTC.

This clonotype showed up many times. This sequence joins TRBV27 and TRBJ2-7; TRBD1 agrees at 9 bases. Unmatched junction bases numbered 5, after V lost 3 bases and J lost 2 bases. The CDR3 runs 15 residues. Germline V gives CDR1 MNHEY, CDR2 SMNVEV (reference sequence). The chain's CDR3 is CASSLGRTGAYEQYF. The CDR3 bases are TGTGCCAGCAGTTTGGGCCGGACAGGGGCCTACGAGCAGTACTTC.

As regards this clonotype: One base separates it from a far larger clone, so it is likely a read error. V is TRBV7-2 and J is TRBJ2-1; TRBD1 aligns across 11 bases. J was trimmed by 10 bases and V by 4 bases; bases with no gene match: 6. Germline V lookup: CDR1 SGHTA, CDR2 FQGNSA. This CDR3 comprises 14 residues. The CDR3 loop is CASSSMGQGGEQFF. The DNA for the CDR3 is TGTGCCAGCAGCTCGATGGGACAGGGGGGCGAGCAGTTCTTC. Full variable domain (remainder filled in from reference TRBV7-2 and TRBJ2-1): GAGVSQSPSNKVTEKGKDVELRCDPISGHTALYWYRQSLGQGLEFLIYFQGNSAPDKSGLPSDRFSAERTGGSVSTLTIQRTQQEDSAVYLCASSSMGQGGEQFFGPGTRLTVL.

This clonotype was seen a handful of times. The rearrangement links TRBV28 to TRBJ2-1, with a weak D call TRBD2 (7 bases). The CDR3 is made up of 15 amino acids. V gave up 5 bases and J gave up 3 bases, with 14 bases separating them. CDR1 is MDHEN, CDR2 SYDVKM, per germline. DNA of the CDR3: TGTGCCAGCAGTCCCCCCGGGGGGCTCTACAATGAGCAGTTCTTC. Translating gives CASSPPGGLYNEQFF.

This clonotype was detected many times. V is TRBV5-1 and J is TRBJ1-1; D unclear. This CDR3 region has 15 residues. CDR1 is SGHRS, CDR2 YFSETQ, per germline. Trimming stripped 0 bases from V and 3 bases from J, with 12 bases between. Here the CDR3 DNA reads TGCGCCAGCAGCTTGGGTACGGGATTCGACACTGAAGCTTTCTTT. It yields the protein CASSLGTGFDTEAFF.

This clonotype was counted at least ten times. The V gene is TRBV19, the J gene TRBJ1-1; D call uncertain. V gave up 5 bases and J gave up 4 bases, with 17 bases separating them. Germline assignment: CDR1 LNHDA and CDR2 SQIVND (reference sequence). The CDR3 spans 15 residues. The DNA for the CDR3 is TGTGCCAGTAGTGTTAAAGTGGGTTGGATCACTGAAGCTTTCTTT. Translating gives CASSVKVGWITEAFF.

Here the CDR3 DNA reads TGTGCCAGCAGCTTGGGGGGACTAGACAACTACGAGCAGTACTTC. Translating gives CASSLGGLDNYEQYF. The chain carries TRBV9 and TRBJ2-7; 8 bases are shared with TRBD2. After removal of 4 bases from V and 3 bases from J, the junction contained 9 bases not matched to a gene. Germline V gives CDR1 SGDLS, CDR2 YYNGEE. This CDR3 comprises 15 residues.

There are many counts of this clonotype. The CDR3 coding sequence is TGTGCCAGCGGATTAACAGGAAACAATTCACCCCTCCACTTT. Translating gives CASGLTGNNSPLHF. This sequence joins TRBV27 and TRBJ1-6, with D possibly matching TRBD1 (5 bases). The CDR3 spans 14 residues. The germline V gene encodes CDR1 MNHEY and CDR2 SMNVEV (reference sequence). V was trimmed by 8 bases and J by 7 bases, leaving 15 bases between them.

This clonotype was detected ten times or more. The chain recombines TRBV28 with TRBJ1-1; D uncertain. The CDR3 totals 10 residues. The germline gives CDR1 MDHEN, CDR2 SYDVKM. Trimming cost V 5 bases and J 9 bases, with 7 bases left between them. CDR3 bases: TGTGCCAGCAGTCGGGAGAAAGCTTTCTTT. It translates to CASSREKAFF.

This clonotype was detected only a few times. This clone may be a read error of a much larger clone one base away. The chain couples TRBV27 to TRBJ1-5; D ambiguous. CDR3 size: 15 residues. Germline CDR1 and CDR2: MNHEY and SMNVEV (reference sequence). For the CDR3, the DNA is TGTGCCAACAGTTTAACCATTCAGAGCAATCAGCCCCAGCATTTT. Its translation: CANSLTIQSNQPQHF.

The table lists this clonotype with many counts. The chain employs TRBV28 and TRBJ2-5; D perhaps matches TRBD1 (5 bases). Trimming removed 6 bases at V and 2 bases at J, with 16 bases between. Germline CDR1 and CDR2: MDHEN and SYDVKM. The CDR3 covers 15 residues. The CDR3 DNA reads as TGTGCCAGCAGCCAAGTTGGGGCGTTTCAAGAGACCCAGTACTTC. Its translation is CASSQVGAFQETQYF.

The CDR3 coding sequence is TGTGCCAGTAGTATCGGGGCAGGGGGCGGATCACCCCTCCACTTT. Its translation is CASSIGAGGGSPLHF. The J gene is TRBJ1-6, the V gene TRBV19; 8 bases fit TRBD1. In germline, CDR1 is LNHDA, CDR2 SQIVND (reference sequence). The CDR3 sequence is 15 residues long. Losses at the gene ends were 3 bases for V and 10 bases for J; bases not matched to a gene: 8.

The chain has TRBV30 and TRBJ1-1, with D unclear. Germline V gives CDR1 GTSNPN, CDR2 SVGIG (reference sequence). CDR3 length: 13 residues. The V gene lost 0 bases and the J gene lost 2 bases, with 7 bases spanning the gap. The DNA for the CDR3 is TGTGCCTGGAGTGTAGGTTTTAACACTGAAGCTTTCTTT. This translates into CAWSVGFNTEAFF.

This clonotype was detected ten times or more. The CDR3 here is CASGLEGNSNQPQHF. DNA of the CDR3: TGTGCTAGTGGTTTGGAGGGCAATAGCAATCAGCCCCAGCATTTT. The V call is TRBV12-5, the J call TRBJ1-5, with unresolved D. Trimming removed 1 base at V and 0 bases at J, with 7 bases between. CDR3 length equals 15 residues. The V gene's germline CDR1 is LGHNT and CDR2 FRNRAP.

The chain employs TRBV20-1 and TRBJ1-2; a weak D match, TRBD1 (6 bases). V lost 5 bases and J 7 bases, leaving 11 bases between the germline ends. Per the germline V gene, CDR1 is DFQATT and CDR2 is SNEGSKA (reference sequence). This CDR3 is 11 amino acids long. CDR3 sequence: CSAPNRVGYTF. CDR3 DNA: TGCAGTGCTCCTAACAGGGTTGGCTACACCTTC.

This clonotype was recorded a few times. The chain recombines TRBV12-3 or TRBV12-4 with TRBJ2-2, with D hard to call. The CDR3 length is 15 residues. The ends were cut back, 0 bases at V and 3 bases at J, with 8 bases in the middle. This CDR3 reads CASSLAYRDTGELFF. The CDR3, as DNA: TGTGCCAGCAGTTTAGCGTATCGGGACACCGGGGAGCTGTTTTTT.